One sample yielded the 16 T cell receptor beta chains listed below, sequenced in a study of blood T cell repertoires in COVID-19. The data were produced by immunoSEQ multiplex PCR, yet TCRdb's version contains in-frame clones alone and is incomplete. This table has some 110,000 clones, 87% appearing once. The sample taken for sequencing was peripheral blood. These receptors were collected from a human donor in a cohort sampled during active COVID-19.

The chain couples TRBV3-1 (or the pseudogene TRBV3-2) to TRBJ1-6; D is possibly TRBD1 (5 bases). Germline V gene data show CDR1 as LGHDT and CDR2 as YNNKEL (reference sequence). Trimming removed 3 bases from V and 7 bases from J, with 7 bases in between. The CDR3 is 13 amino acids. CDR3: CASSQGGNSPLHF. The CDR3 DNA sequence: TGTGCCAGCAGCCAGGGGGGGAATTCACCCCTCCACTTT.

The V gene is TRBV3-1 (or the pseudogene TRBV3-2), the J gene TRBJ1-1; D remains unclear. Germline CDR1 is LGHDT and CDR2 is YNNKEL (reference sequence). The CDR3 sequence is 13 residues long. With 4 bases removed from V and 1 base from J, the gap between germline ends came to 7 bases. CDR3 amino acids: CASSPRENTEAFF. The CDR3 DNA reads TGTGCCAGCAGCCCACGGGAGAACACTGAAGCTTTCTTT.

The gene calls are TRBV11-2 and TRBJ1-2; 7 positions match TRBD1. The germline CDR1 and CDR2 sequences are SGHAT and FQNNGV. V lost 5 bases and J lost 1; bases outside the gene matches: 10. CDR3 length: 16 amino acids. CDR3 coding DNA: TGTGCCAGCAGCAACTTCCGGGACAGCCTTAACTATGGCTACACCTTC. Its protein product is CASSNFRDSLNYGYTF.

This sequence joins TRBV6-5 and TRBJ2-2; 10 nucleotides line up with TRBD1. The CDR3 extends over 15 amino acids. The J segment lost 5 bases and the V segment lost 6 bases, leaving 6 bases of the junction unmatched. The germline gives CDR1 MNHEY, CDR2 SVGAGI. CDR3 region: CASRIRDRGTGELFF. The CDR3 nucleotides read TGTGCCAGCAGGATCCGGGACAGGGGTACCGGGGAGCTGTTTTTT.

This chain joins TRBV5-1 and TRBJ2-7; the D gene is possibly TRBD1 (5 bases). The germline V and J ends were trimmed by 3 bases and 0 bases, with 13 bases remaining between them. This CDR3 region has 15 residues. Per the germline V gene, CDR1 is SGHRS and CDR2 is YFSETQ. CDR3 nucleotide sequence: TGCGCCAGCAGCTCAGGACATACCGACTCCTACGAGCAGTACTTC. Translation gives CASSSGHTDSYEQYF.

This clone was counted a single time. The gene calls are TRBV29-1 and TRBJ2-2; D possibly corresponds to TRBD2 (5 bases). Germline lookup yields CDR1 SQVTM and CDR2 ANQGSEA. The CDR3 totals 12 residues. Trimming pared 8 bases from V and 3 bases from J, leaving 10 bases between. In nucleotides, the CDR3 is TGCAGCACCTCGAGGGACACCGGGGAGCTGTTTTTT. Translated, it gives CSTSRDTGELFF.

The chain joins TRBV5-1 to TRBJ2-2; 8 bases line up with TRBD2. V was clipped by 1 base and J by 5 bases; unmatched bases: 7. Germline CDR1 is SGHRS and CDR2 is YFSETQ. The CDR3 sequence is 16 residues long. The CDR3: CASSLRAGVGTGELFF. CDR3 nucleotide sequence: TGCGCCAGCAGCTTGAGAGCGGGAGTGGGTACCGGGGAGCTGTTTTTT.

The chain combines TRBV24-1 with TRBJ2-3; possibly TRBD2 for D (6 bases). The length of the CDR3 is 15 residues. Germline V lookup: CDR1 KGHDR, CDR2 SFDVKD. V lost 5 bases, J lost 6 bases, and 17 bases lay in between. The CDR3 DNA sequence: TGTGCCACCAGTGGCGGGGCGGGTCTAGTTGATACGCAGTATTTT. Its protein is CATSGGAGLVDTQYF.

J is TRBJ2-1 and V is TRBV5-4; 14 nucleotides match TRBD2. The CDR3 contains 15 residues. CDR1 is SGHNT, CDR2 YYREEE, per germline (reference sequence). V gave up 4 bases and J gave up 7 bases; unmatched junction bases: 4. CDR3 nucleotide sequence: TGTGCCAGCAGCCTAGGACTAGCGGGAGGTAATGAGCAGTTCTTC. This encodes CASSLGLAGGNEQFF.

The chain employs TRBV7-9 and TRBJ1-1; 7 bases map to TRBD1. J lost 1 base, V lost 4 bases, and 6 bases had no gene match. Germline V gene data show CDR1 as SEHNR and CDR2 as FQNEAQ (reference sequence). CDR3 size: 15 residues. The CDR3 DNA is TGTGCCAGCAGCTCAGGGACAGTCGAGAACACTGAAGCTTTCTTT. This encodes CASSSGTVENTEAFF.

A few counts support this clone. The chain carries TRBV19 and TRBJ1-5, with a weak D call TRBD1 (5 bases). Looked up from germline, CDR1 is LNHDA and CDR2 is SQIVND (reference sequence). Trimming pared 7 bases from V and 3 bases from J, leaving 7 bases between. The CDR3 extends over 12 amino acids. Here the CDR3 reads CASKGNNQPQHF. Here the CDR3 DNA reads TGTGCCAGTAAGGGGAACAATCAGCCCCAGCATTTT.

The V gene is TRBV28, the J gene TRBJ2-7; TRBD1 matches at 8 bases. Trimming cost V 3 bases and J 11 bases; bases outside gene matches: 3. CDR3 length equals 11 residues. Germline-derived CDR1 and CDR2 are MDHEN and SYDVKM. CDR3 residues: CASSLPGQEYF. In DNA form, the CDR3 reads TGTGCCAGCAGTTTGCCGGGACAGGAGTACTTC. Filled out from reference TRBV28 and TRBJ2-7, the complete variable domain reads DVKVTQSSRYLVKRTGEKVFLECVQDMDHENMFWYRQDPGLGLRLIYFSYDVKMKEKGDIPEGYSVSREKKERFSLILESASTNQTSMYLCASSLPGQEYFGPGTRLTVT.

The V call is TRBV25-1, the J call TRBJ1-2; D remains ambiguous. This CDR3 contains 13 residues. V shed 3 bases and J shed 4 bases, with 9 bases lying between them. Per germline, CDR1 MGHDK and CDR2 SYGVNS. The CDR3 sequence is CASSDRVAYGYTF. As DNA, the CDR3 is TGTGCCAGCAGTGATAGAGTAGCCTATGGCTACACCTTC.

The J gene is TRBJ2-3, the V gene TRBV28; maybe TRBD2 (6 bases). V shed 6 bases and J shed 15 bases, with 16 bases lying between them. Per germline, CDR1 MDHEN and CDR2 SYDVKM. The CDR3 is 11 residues long. The CDR3 region has the DNA TGTGCCAGCAGGTCCCCGGGACTCTTCTATTTT. Its translation is CASRSPGLFYF.

J is TRBJ2-5 and V is TRBV29-1; no reliable D call. The V gene lost 4 bases and the J gene lost 0 bases, with 9 bases spanning the gap. Per germline, CDR1 SQVTM and CDR2 ANQGSEA. The CDR3 is 13 residues long. This CDR3 is CSVAVADQETQYF. DNA for the CDR3: TGCAGCGTTGCAGTGGCAGACCAAGAGACCCAGTACTTC.

The J gene is TRBJ2-1, the V gene TRBV19; tentatively, D is TRBD1 (6 bases). There are 15 residues in the CDR3. The V and J ends lost 6 bases and 10 bases respectively, with 22 bases between them. Germline CDR1 and CDR2: LNHDA and SQIVND (reference sequence). The CDR3: CASSPPGQPSGEQFF. The CDR3 DNA sequence: TGTGCCAGTAGCCCCCCCGGACAGCCCTCTGGAGAGCAGTTCTTC.